This T cell receptor beta chain is drawn from a study of technical replicates of blood from a few donors. The method was immunoSEQ multiplex PCR; TCRdb's version includes in-frame clones alone and lacks a portion of them. The sample shows more than 15,000 clones, about 83% of them seen only once. This CDR3 has 14 amino acids. The germline V and J ends were trimmed by 4 bases and 0 bases, with 6 bases remaining between them. CDR1 and CDR2 from the germline V gene are MNHNS and SASEGT. This clone has more than one count but fewer than ten. The chain recombines TRBV6-1 with TRBJ2-2; no firm D call. Input material: PBMCs. The source of this sequence is a human donor in good health. CDR3 amino acids: CASSGLSNTGELFF. CDR3 coding DNA: TGTGCCAGCAGTGGACTCTCGAACACCGGGGAGCTGTTTTTT.